The sequence of this TCR beta chain was determined in a study of PD-L1 blockade in urothelial cancer. Study in general: Each participant's history included 0 to 3 prior chemotherapy regimens. A median blood sample held 141,255 T cells and approximately 84,000 unique TCRs. Study-level points and caveats: Lower than median blood TCR clonality before treatment predicted better survival.

In regard to this clone: Antigen unknown.

V shed 2 bases and J 2 bases; nucleotides not matched to a gene: 5. This CDR3 comprises 15 residues. Germline CDR1 reads SGHNT; CDR2 reads YYREEE (reference sequence). Time point noted: peripheral blood 6 weeks after treatment start. Profiled with immunoSEQ multiplex PCR; TCRdb holds only in-frame clones, not every one. The sample holds roughly 110,000 clones, approximately 89% seen once. Sequencing was performed on PBMCs, taken around atezolizumab (anti-PD-L1) treatment. The receptor comes from a man aged 60-69 years with urothelial cancer. The chain joins TRBV5-4 to TRBJ2-5, with 8 positions matching TRBD2. The CDR3 reads CASSLKTSDQETQYF. The CDR3 DNA reads TGTGCCAGCAGCTTAAAGACTAGCGATCAAGAGACCCAGTACTTC.